This T cell receptor beta chain was sequenced during a study of CD8+ T cells in alopecia areata. J lost 2 bases, V lost 3 bases, and 8 bases had no gene match. The CDR3 totals 16 residues. Germline V gene lookup returns CDR1 MNHEY and CDR2 SMNVEV (reference sequence). The sample's treatment: oral pan-JAK inhibitor, 5-10 mg twice daily. Study findings and constraints: Lesional scalp exceeded normal scalp in clonality, especially in alopecia totalis/universalis.

TCR sequencing used cDNA made by reverse transcription of extracted RNA. TCRdb's table, derived via immunoSEQ multiplex PCR, lists solely in-frame clones and lacks some. Seen here are 150,000 or so clones, around 86% observed once, and the top ten hold 13%. In the case of this clone: The antigen remains unidentified.

Sequencing used CD8+ T cells sorted from blood, obtained at week 4, from a patient treated with tofacitinib. The chain joins TRBV27 to TRBJ2-7; 9 positions agree with TRBD1. The receptor comes from a human donor with alopecia areata. DNA for the CDR3: TGTGCCAGCAGTTTGCCCTCACAGGGGGCCCCCTACGAGCAGTACTTC. Its protein is CASSLPSQGAPYEQYF.